The 14 T cell receptor beta chains given below trace back to one sample, sequenced in a study of shared clonotypes between healthy human individuals. TCRdb's copy holds only in-frame clones and misses some; the assay was immunoSEQ multiplex PCR. The sample consists of approximately 590,000 clones, 95% to 96% of them appearing once. Terminally differentiated effector memory CD45RA+ cells were excluded by CCR7 positive selection of CD45RO-negative cells. Source material: naive CD8+ T cells sorted from blood. The source is a woman aged 25 to 39 in good health.

The V gene is TRBV11-2, the J gene TRBJ1-4, with D perhaps matching TRBD1 (5 bases). Germline loops: CDR1 SGHAT, CDR2 FQNNGV. CDR3 length equals 13 residues. With 1 base removed from V and 13 bases from J, the gap between germline ends came to 13 bases. This CDR3 is CASSLGVSRGLFF. DNA of the CDR3: TGTGCCAGCAGCTTAGGTGTTTCTAGGGGACTGTTTTTT.

This chain links TRBV27 with TRBJ2-7; D possibly corresponds to TRBD1 (5 bases). The V gene's germline CDR1 is MNHEY and CDR2 SMNVEV (reference sequence). The CDR3 runs 14 residues. V was shortened by 5 bases and J by 0 bases, with 11 bases between the two germline ends. The CDR3 sequence is CASSPSQGSYEQYF. As DNA, the CDR3 is TGTGCCAGCAGTCCCTCCCAGGGCTCCTACGAGCAGTACTTC.

The chain links TRBV29-1 to TRBJ2-1; 7 nucleotides match TRBD2. The CDR3 runs to 14 residues. After removal of 7 bases from V and 4 bases from J, the junction contained 10 bases not matched to a gene. Germline V CDR1 and CDR2: SQVTM, ANQGSEA. The CDR3 DNA is TGCAGCGGTGCTAGCGGAGCGCCTTACAATGAGCAGTTCTTC. Translation gives CSGASGAPYNEQFF.

The rearrangement links TRBV28 to TRBJ1-2; D is uncertain. Per germline, CDR1 MDHEN and CDR2 SYDVKM. V lost 7 bases and J lost 1, with 16 bases in between. The CDR3 is 15 residues long. CDR3 bases: TGTGCCAGCACCGGAGGGAAGATCGTTAACTATGGCTACACCTTC. Its protein product is CASTGGKIVNYGYTF.

DNA of the CDR3: TGTGCCAGCAGTTACGTCGCTAGCGGGAGGCTAGAGACCCAGTACTTC. Encoded protein: CASSYVASGRLETQYF. This rearrangement joins TRBV6-5 to TRBJ2-5; 11 bases are shared with TRBD2. With 2 bases clipped from V and 4 bases from J, the junction kept 6 bases outside the gene matches. The V gene's germline CDR1 is MNHEY and CDR2 SVGAGI. This CDR3 spans 16 amino acids.

This rearrangement joins TRBV29-1 to TRBJ2-7; 8 bases fit TRBD1. CDR3 size: 14 residues. V trimming: 3 bases; J trimming: 6 bases; junction bases outside the gene matches: 10. CDR1 and CDR2 from the germline V gene are SQVTM and ANQGSEA. The CDR3 DNA sequence: TGCAGCGTTGACTCCGGGACAGGCCTGGGCGAGCAGTACTTC. Its protein product is CSVDSGTGLGEQYF.

There are a few counts of this clone. The rearrangement links TRBV4-1 to TRBJ2-2, with a weak D call TRBD1 (6 bases). V was pared by 6 bases and J by 3 bases, with 8 bases between. Germline CDR1 MGHRA, CDR2 YSYEKL. The CDR3 contains 13 residues. The CDR3 loop is CASSNRDTGELFF. CDR3 bases: TGCGCCAGCAGTAACAGGGACACCGGGGAGCTGTTTTTT.

The gene calls are TRBV7-2 and TRBJ1-2; 7 bases match TRBD1. The length of the CDR3 is 16 residues. V lost 4 bases, J lost 4 bases, and 12 bases stayed unmatched. Germline V gene sequence: CDR1 SGHTA, CDR2 FQGNSA. DNA for the CDR3: TGTGCCAGCAGCTCGCGGGACAGAAGTATTGGCTATGGCTACACCTTC. It codes for CASSSRDRSIGYGYTF.

The chain recombines TRBV27 with TRBJ2-1, with D maybe TRBD2 (5 bases). With 5 bases removed from V and 7 bases from J, the gap between germline ends came to 6 bases. The CDR3 spans 11 residues. Germline values: CDR1 MNHEY, CDR2 SMNVEV (reference sequence). CDR3 in DNA: TGTGCCAGCAGTGGCGGGAATGAGCAGTTCTTC. Its translation: CASSGGNEQFF.

The chain combines TRBV5-6 with TRBJ2-1; D uncertain. Trimming stripped 3 bases from V and 0 bases from J, with 7 bases between. The CDR3 contains 14 residues. Germline V gene sequence: CDR1 SGHDT, CDR2 YYEEEE. DNA of the CDR3: TGTGCCAGCAGCTGGCTCGGCTCCTACAATGAGCAGTTCTTC. Translated: CASSWLGSYNEQFF.

This clone appeared once. The chain has TRBV6-1 and TRBJ2-5, with 10 bases matching TRBD2. V lost 2 bases and J lost 5; bases outside the gene matches: 8. This CDR3 spans 16 amino acids. The germline V gene encodes CDR1 MNHNS and CDR2 SASEGT. CDR3 in DNA: TGTGCCAGCAGTGAATCGCCGGGACTAGCGTTGGAGACCCAGTACTTC. Translated: CASSESPGLALETQYF.

The chain uses TRBV14 and TRBJ1-6; TRBD1 is a possible D gene (5 bases). Trimming left V 1 base short and J 0 bases short, with 13 bases between. Looked up from germline, CDR1 is SGHDN and CDR2 is FVKESK. This CDR3 contains 18 residues. The chain's CDR3 is CASSQGGGFSSYNSPLHF. The CDR3 DNA sequence: TGTGCCAGCAGCCAAGGTGGGGGGTTTAGCTCCTATAATTCACCCCTCCACTTT.

A note on this clone: In the same sample, other DNA sequences code for this CDR3. The rearrangement joins TRBV2 to TRBJ2-7, with 10 nucleotides matching TRBD2. Germline trimming cut 1 base from V and 3 bases from J; bases unmatched to any gene: 0. Germline lookup yields CDR1 SNHLY and CDR2 FYNNEI. CDR3 size: 14 residues. The CDR3 bases are TGTGCCAGCAGTGAAGGGACTAGCGGCTACGAGCAGTACTTC. Its translation: CASSEGTSGYEQYF.

This chain connects TRBV5-6 to TRBJ1-2; the D gene is possibly TRBD1 (5 bases). V was clipped by 3 bases and J by 8 bases, with 23 bases between them. The germline V gene has CDR1 SGHDT and CDR2 YYEEEE. CDR3 size: 16 residues. CDR3 DNA sequence: TGTGCCAGCAGCTCCGACGCTGGGGGAATGGTAGGCGGCTACACCTTC. It is translated as CASSSDAGGMVGGYTF.